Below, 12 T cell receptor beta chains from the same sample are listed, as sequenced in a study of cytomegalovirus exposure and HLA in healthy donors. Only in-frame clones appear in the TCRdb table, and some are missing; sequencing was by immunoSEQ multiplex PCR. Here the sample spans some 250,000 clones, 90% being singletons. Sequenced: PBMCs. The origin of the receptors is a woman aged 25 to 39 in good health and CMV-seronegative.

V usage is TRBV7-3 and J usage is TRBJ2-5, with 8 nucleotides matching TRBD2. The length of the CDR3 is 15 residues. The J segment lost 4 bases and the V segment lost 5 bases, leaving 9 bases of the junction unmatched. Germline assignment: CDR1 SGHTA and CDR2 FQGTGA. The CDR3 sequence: CASSGSGKVGETQYF. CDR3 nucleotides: TGTGCCAGCAGCGGTAGCGGGAAGGTAGGAGAGACCCAGTACTTC.

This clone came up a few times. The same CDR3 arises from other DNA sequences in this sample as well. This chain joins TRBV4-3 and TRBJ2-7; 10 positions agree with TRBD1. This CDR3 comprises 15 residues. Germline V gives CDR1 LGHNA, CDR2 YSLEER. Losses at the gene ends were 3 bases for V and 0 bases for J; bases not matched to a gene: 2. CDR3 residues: CASSQGQGSSYEQYF. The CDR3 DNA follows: TGCGCCAGCAGCCAGGGACAGGGGAGCTCCTACGAGCAGTACTTC.

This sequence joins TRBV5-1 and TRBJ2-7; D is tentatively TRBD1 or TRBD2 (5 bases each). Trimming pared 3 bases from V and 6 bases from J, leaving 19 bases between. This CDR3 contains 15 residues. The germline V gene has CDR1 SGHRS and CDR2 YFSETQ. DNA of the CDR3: TGCGCCAGCAGCTCAAATCCGGGACCCGAGGTCGAGCAGTACTTC. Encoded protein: CASSSNPGPEVEQYF.

The CDR3 protein is CASSLGTFPRVDTQYF. Written as DNA, the CDR3 is TGCGCCAGCAGCTTGGGGACTTTTCCAAGGGTGGATACGCAGTATTTT. The chain links TRBV5-1 to TRBJ2-3; perhaps TRBD2 as D (5 bases). The CDR3 covers 16 residues. CDR1 is SGHRS, CDR2 YFSETQ, per germline. V was pared by 0 bases and J by 6 bases, with 17 bases between.

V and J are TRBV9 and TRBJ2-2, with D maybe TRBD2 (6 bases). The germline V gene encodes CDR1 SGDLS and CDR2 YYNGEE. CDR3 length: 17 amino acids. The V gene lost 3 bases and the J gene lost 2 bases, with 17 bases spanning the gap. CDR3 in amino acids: CASSGGGGSGNTGELFF. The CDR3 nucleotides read TGTGCCAGCAGCGGGGGAGGAGGTAGCGGCAACACCGGGGAGCTGTTTTTT.

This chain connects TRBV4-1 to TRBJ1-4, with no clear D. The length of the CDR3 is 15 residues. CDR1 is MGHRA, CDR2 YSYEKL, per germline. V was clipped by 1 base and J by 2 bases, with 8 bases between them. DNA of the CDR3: TGCGCCAGCAGCCAAGTCGGAAGGACTAATGAAAAACTGTTTTTT. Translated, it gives CASSQVGRTNEKLFF.

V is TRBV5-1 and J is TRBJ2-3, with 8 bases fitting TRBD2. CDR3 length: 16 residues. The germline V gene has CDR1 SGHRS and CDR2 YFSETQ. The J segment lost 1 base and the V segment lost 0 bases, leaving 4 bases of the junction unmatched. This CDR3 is CASSLAGTRGTDTQYF. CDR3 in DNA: TGCGCCAGCAGCTTGGCCGGGACTAGGGGCACAGATACGCAGTATTTT.

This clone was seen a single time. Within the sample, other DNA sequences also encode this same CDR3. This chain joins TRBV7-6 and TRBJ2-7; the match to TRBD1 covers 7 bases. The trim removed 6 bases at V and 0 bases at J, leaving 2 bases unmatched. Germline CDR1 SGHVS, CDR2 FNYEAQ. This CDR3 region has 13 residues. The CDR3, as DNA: TGTGCCAGCAGTAGGGACAGCTCCTACGAGCAGTACTTC. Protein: CASSRDSSYEQYF. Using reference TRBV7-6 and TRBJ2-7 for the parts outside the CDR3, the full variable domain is GAGVSQSPRYKVTKRGQDVALRCDPISGHVSLYWYRQALGQGPEFLTYFNYEAQQDKSGLPNDRFSAERPEGSISTLTIQRTEQRDSAMYRCASSRDSSYEQYFGPGTRLTVT.

CDR3 region: CASSLVDRIAKNIQYF. The DNA of the CDR3 is TGTGCCAGCAGTTTAGTGGACAGGATAGCCAAAAACATTCAGTACTTC. The V gene is TRBV28, the J gene TRBJ2-4; 7 bases line up with TRBD1. J lost 0 bases, V lost 2 bases, and 4 bases had no gene match. From germline, CDR1 is MDHEN and CDR2 SYDVKM. This CDR3 contains 16 residues.

The DNA for the CDR3 is TGTGCCAGCAGCTTGGTAGCGGGAGGGGCCTACGAGCAGTACTTC. This gives the protein CASSLVAGGAYEQYF. The rearrangement uses TRBV5-4 and TRBJ2-7; 11 bases map to TRBD2. With 0 bases clipped from V and 2 bases from J, the junction kept 1 base outside the gene matches. This CDR3 contains 15 residues. Germline values: CDR1 SGHNT, CDR2 YYREEE (reference sequence).

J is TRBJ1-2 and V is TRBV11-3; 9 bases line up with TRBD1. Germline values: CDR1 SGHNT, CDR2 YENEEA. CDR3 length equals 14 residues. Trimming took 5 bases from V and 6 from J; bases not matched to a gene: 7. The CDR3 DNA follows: TGTGCCAGCAGCCAAGGGACAGGGAGTAATGGCTACACCTTC. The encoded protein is CASSQGTGSNGYTF.

DNA for the CDR3: TGCAGCGTGGCGGGACTAGCGGTCACAGATACGCAGTATTTT. It translates to CSVAGLAVTDTQYF. The V call is TRBV29-1, the J call TRBJ2-3, with 11 nucleotides matching TRBD2. The CDR3 sequence is 14 residues long. Germline CDR1 and CDR2: SQVTM and ANQGSEA. Trimming at V came to 6 bases and at J to 2 bases, leaving 4 bases not matched to a gene.